The rows below give T cell receptor beta chains drawn from one sample of a study of blood T cell repertoires in COVID-19. This table comes from immunoSEQ multiplex PCR, and its TCRdb copy is limited to in-frame clones, with some not included. The sample holds 170,000 or so clones, over 80% seen once. Sequenced sample: peripheral blood. These receptors came from a middle-aged woman with COVID-19, enrolled during active disease. Each CDR3 is given with its conserved first and last residue. Each record gives: V gene, J gene, CDR3 protein.

V: TRBV6-5
J: TRBJ2-7
CDR3: CASSSEGSLWSYEQYF

V: TRBV18
J: TRBJ1-2
CDR3: CASSPGQGNGYTF

V: TRBV7-7
J: TRBJ2-5
CDR3: CASSLVGETQYF

V: TRBV29-1
J: TRBJ1-2
CDR3: CSVGEGAQGYTF

V: TRBV5-5
J: TRBJ1-3
CDR3: CASSTGDSGNTIYF

V: TRBV10-3
J: TRBJ1-4
CDR3: CAISSGTGREKLFF

V: TRBV6-1
J: TRBJ1-6
CDR3: CASSDGVMGSPLHF

V: TRBV11-2
J: TRBJ2-7
CDR3: CASSSRDSYEQYF

V: TRBV21-1
J: TRBJ2-5
CDR3: CASSKEGDRQETQYF

V: TRBV5-1
J: TRBJ1-2
CDR3: CASLPGGREGYGYTF

V: TRBV12-3/TRBV12-4
J: TRBJ2-7
CDR3: CASSLGQGYEQYF

V: TRBV27
J: TRBJ2-3
CDR3: CASSLTAGPNNSTDTQYF

V: TRBV2
J: TRBJ2-7
CDR3: CASRTSGYYEQYF

V: TRBV5-1
J: TRBJ2-1
CDR3: CASIGGQGGYNEQFF

V: TRBV27
J: TRBJ2-1
CDR3: CASSLRGGYNEQFF

V: TRBV7-9
J: TRBJ1-5
CDR3: CASSHTGPGQPQHF

V: TRBV7-3
J: TRBJ1-5
CDR3: CASSLKPHQPQHF

V: TRBV6-2/TRBV6-3
J: TRBJ2-7
CDR3: CASSYSAGTSGEQYF

V: TRBV28
J: TRBJ2-7
CDR3: CASSPFPSRLAGGVEQYF

V: TRBV3-1/TRBV3-2
J: TRBJ2-5
CDR3: CASSQVIETQYF

V: TRBV29-1
J: TRBJ2-1
CDR3: CSVFPLIETGGIPEQFF

V: TRBV2
J: TRBJ2-7
CDR3: CASKGGTSGKVNEQYF

V: TRBV14
J: TRBJ1-4
CDR3: CASSQLTGGAYSNEKLFF

V: TRBV3-1/TRBV3-2
J: TRBJ2-7
CDR3: CASSRLAYEQYF

V: TRBV28
J: TRBJ1-1
CDR3: CATRDSNTEAFF

V: TRBV5-4
J: TRBJ2-1
CDR3: CASSVQGTHNEQFF